This T cell receptor beta chain was documented in a study of Graves' ophthalmopathy and Graves' hyperthyroidism. Germline loops: CDR1 MNHNY, CDR2 SVGAGI (reference sequence). Trimming removed 4 bases from V and 0 bases from J; junction bases left unmatched: 2. CDR3 length: 15 residues. This clonotype was picked up a small number of times. For repertoire sequencing, the TCR beta CDR3 regions were amplified from RNA transcripts. The workflow started with a first-round RT-PCR run with HTBI primers and then moved on to a second-round multiplex PCR. MiXCR was run by TCRdb on the multiplex PCR reads, yielding one entry per CDR3 protein. This repertoire shows approximately 640,000 distinct CDR3 sequences, 35% to 45% found once; its top ten account for 3% to 3.5%. Moderate-to-severe activity, with CAS ≥3, NOSPECS ≥4 and duration under 3 months, characterized the donors with ophthalmopathy. Diagnosis relied on clinical symptoms, serum thyroxine, TRAb, thyroid ultrasound and orbital computed tomography.

The source is an adult man with Graves' ophthalmopathy. The rearrangement joins TRBV6-6 to TRBJ1-4; 7 bases align to TRBD1. Sequencing input: peripheral blood. The DNA for the CDR3 is TGTGCCAGCAGTTTTCAGGGGGCAACTAATGAAAAACTGTTTTTT. Translation gives CASSFQGATNEKLFF.